One sample yielded the 6 T cell receptor beta chains listed below, sequenced in a study of blood T cell repertoires in COVID-19. Only in-frame clones appear in the TCRdb table, and some are missing; sequencing was by immunoSEQ multiplex PCR. The sample lists about 110,000 clones; 89% were seen once. Source material: peripheral blood. The receptors were sampled from a man between 40 and 49 years old with active or convalescent COVID-19.

As to this clone: Other DNA sequences within the sample encode an identical CDR3. The V call is TRBV7-3, the J call TRBJ1-3; 10 nucleotides match TRBD1. The CDR3 is 15 amino acids. The V segment lost 5 bases and the J segment 4 bases; nucleotides outside the gene matches: 5. From germline, CDR1 is SGHTA and CDR2 FQGTGA. CDR3 amino acids: CASSLTGGSGNTIYF. CDR3 nucleotides: TGTGCCAGCAGCCTGACAGGGGGCTCAGGAAACACCATATATTTT. The complete variable domain, with remaining parts taken from reference TRBV7-3 and TRBJ1-3, reads GAGVSQTPSNKVTEKGKYVELRCDPISGHTALYWYRQSLGQGPEFLIYFQGTGAADDSGLPNDRFFAVRPEGSVSTLKIQRTERGDSAVYLCASSLTGGSGNTIYFGEGSWLTVV.

Concerning this clone: This sample includes further DNA sequences coding for the same CDR3. V and J are TRBV10-3 and TRBJ1-5; 8 positions agree with TRBD1. The CDR3 contains 15 residues. Germline CDR1 and CDR2: ENHRY and SYGVKD. With 3 bases clipped from V and 1 base from J, the junction kept 2 bases outside the gene matches. CDR3 bases: TGTGCCATCAGTGAAAGGACAGGGAGCAATCAGCCCCAGCATTTT. Residues: CAISERTGSNQPQHF.

V usage is TRBV3-1 (or the pseudogene TRBV3-2) and J usage is TRBJ2-2; TRBD1 matches 7 bases. Trimming cost V 4 bases and J 1 base; bases outside gene matches: 3. The germline V gene encodes CDR1 LGHDT and CDR2 YNNKEL (reference sequence). The CDR3 has 15 residues. The CDR3 DNA follows: TGTGCCAGCAGCCGGGGGACAGTGAACACCGGGGAGCTGTTTTTT. It translates to CASSRGTVNTGELFF.

The CDR3 DNA reads as TGTGCCAGCAGCCCCATGGACAGGGGATCCTACGAGCAGTACTTC. This sequence encodes CASSPMDRGSYEQYF. V gene TRBV11-2 combines with J gene TRBJ2-7; 9 bases map to TRBD1. Per germline, CDR1 SGHAT and CDR2 FQNNGV. V trimming: 5 bases; J trimming: 1 base; junction bases outside the gene matches: 6. This CDR3 has 15 amino acids.

The gene calls are TRBV18 and TRBJ1-2, with TRBD1 matching 8 bases. J gave up 3 bases and V 6 bases, and 6 bases lay outside the gene matches. The CDR3 spans 14 residues. Germline V gene lookup returns CDR1 KGHSH and CDR2 LQKENI. The CDR3: CASSPKTGDYGYTF. The CDR3 nucleotides are TGTGCCAGCTCCCCCAAGACAGGGGACTATGGCTACACCTTC.

The gene calls are TRBV19 and TRBJ2-2, with D perhaps TRBD1 (5 bases). Germline V gene data show CDR1 as LNHDA and CDR2 as SQIVND (reference sequence). There are 14 residues in the CDR3. V lost 1 base and J lost 3, with 6 bases in between. The CDR3 region is CASSIGRDTGELFF. CDR3 DNA: TGTGCCAGTAGTATAGGCAGGGACACCGGGGAGCTGTTTTTT.